This passage covers 32 T cell receptor beta chains from one sample sequenced in a study of blood T cell repertoires in COVID-19. Some clones are missing from TCRdb's copy, which holds only in-frame ones; the method was immunoSEQ multiplex PCR. The table has roughly 140,000 clones, about 88% seen once. The sample was PBMCs or T cells enriched from blood (not recorded which). The receptors were sampled from a man aged 45-65 years who had recovered from COVID-19.

This rearrangement joins TRBV2 to TRBJ2-5; 14 nucleotides agree with TRBD2. J gave up 7 bases and V 7 bases, and 2 bases lay outside the gene matches. The CDR3 sequence is 13 residues long. CDR1 is SNHLY and CDR2 is FYNNEI in the germline V gene. Written as DNA, the CDR3 is TGTGCCAGCACAGGACTAGCGGGGGGGACCCAGTACTTC. It yields the protein CASTGLAGGTQYF.

This rearrangement joins TRBV7-8 to TRBJ1-2, with no clear D. Trimming took 5 bases from V and 0 from J, leaving 4 bases between them. The germline V gene encodes CDR1 SGHVS and CDR2 FQNEAQ. The CDR3 is made up of 12 amino acids. The CDR3 DNA follows: TGTGCCAGCAGCACTCCTAACTATGGCTACACCTTC. Its protein is CASSTPNYGYTF.

The gene calls are TRBV14 and TRBJ2-7; TRBD1 might be the D (5 bases). This CDR3 spans 15 amino acids. Trimming removed 0 bases at V and 10 bases at J, with 19 bases between. Germline CDR1 and CDR2: SGHDN and FVKESK. The CDR3 nucleotides read TGTGCCAGCAGCCAAGATGTGGCTACCACACGGACACAGTACTTC. Its translation: CASSQDVATTRTQYF.

The chain links TRBV3-1 (or the pseudogene TRBV3-2) to TRBJ1-2, with D possibly being TRBD1 (5 bases). CDR3 length: 18 amino acids. Germline CDR1 and CDR2: LGHDT and YNNKEL (reference sequence). Trimming removed 3 bases at V and 4 bases at J, with 24 bases between. This CDR3 is CASSHFDRPLAVPYGYTF. CDR3 nucleotide sequence: TGTGCCAGCAGCCATTTTGACAGACCGCTGGCCGTCCCCTATGGCTACACCTTC.

The chain carries TRBV19 and TRBJ2-1, with 8 bases identical to TRBD2. Germline V CDR1 and CDR2: LNHDA, SQIVND (reference sequence). Unmatched junction bases numbered 13, after V lost 3 bases and J lost 0 bases. The CDR3 extends over 19 amino acids. As DNA, the CDR3 is TGTGCCAGTAGTATTCCCTCTAAAAGCGGGGGCTACTCCTACAATGAGCAGTTCTTC. Translation gives CASSIPSKSGGYSYNEQFF.

The gene calls are TRBV10-3 and TRBJ1-6; TRBD1 agrees at 7 bases. The ends lost 6 bases at V and 4 bases at J; junction bases unmatched: 9. Per germline, CDR1 ENHRY and CDR2 SYGVKD. The CDR3 has 16 residues. The CDR3 is CAISFTGAIYNSPLHF. In nucleotides, the CDR3 is TGTGCCATCAGCTTCACAGGGGCGATATATAATTCACCCCTCCACTTT.

Comment on this clone: Other DNA sequences in the sample encode the same CDR3. The chain has TRBV18 and TRBJ1-1; TRBD1 is a possible D gene (6 bases). This CDR3 contains 14 residues. Germline V CDR1 and CDR2: KGHSH, LQKENI. The ends were cut back, 2 bases at V and 1 base at J, with 8 bases in the middle. CDR3 sequence: CASSPGRGNTEAFF. The CDR3 nucleotides read TGTGCCAGCTCACCAGGCAGGGGGAACACTGAAGCTTTCTTT.

The V gene is TRBV3-1 (or the pseudogene TRBV3-2), the J gene TRBJ1-2; D unresolved. The V and J ends lost 4 bases and 1 base respectively, with 7 bases between them. CDR1 LGHDT and CDR2 YNNKEL come from the germline V gene (reference sequence). The CDR3 consists of 13 residues. The CDR3 reads CASSRRGNYGYTF. Here the CDR3 DNA reads TGTGCCAGCAGCCGTAGAGGTAACTATGGCTACACCTTC.

This clone was detected once. The chain recombines TRBV18 with TRBJ2-7, with 7 bases matching TRBD1. CDR3 length equals 14 residues. Germline lookup yields CDR1 KGHSH and CDR2 LQKENI. J was trimmed by 2 bases and V by 3 bases; bases with no gene match: 4. The CDR3 bases are TGTGCCAGCTCACCCCGACAGGGCCCCTACGAGCAGTACTTC. Translating it yields CASSPRQGPYEQYF.

The J gene is TRBJ1-4, the V gene TRBV3-1 (or the pseudogene TRBV3-2); 9 bases are shared with TRBD1. This CDR3 comprises 15 residues. Per the germline V gene, CDR1 is LGHDT and CDR2 is YNNKEL (reference sequence). Trimming at V came to 3 bases and at J to 3 bases, leaving 2 bases not matched to a gene. CDR3 loop: CASSHNRGPNEKLFF. CDR3 bases: TGTGCCAGCAGCCACAACAGGGGGCCTAATGAAAAACTGTTTTTT.

Only one count was recorded for this clone. The rearrangement links TRBV18 to TRBJ2-7, with 7 bases fitting TRBD2. From germline, CDR1 is KGHSH and CDR2 LQKENI. The CDR3 extends over 17 amino acids. J was trimmed by 0 bases and V by 3 bases; bases with no gene match: 11. The CDR3 loop is CASSPTSGGGSSYEQYF. In DNA form, the CDR3 reads TGTGCCAGCTCACCTACCTCTGGGGGGGGTTCCTCCTACGAGCAGTACTTC. Variable domain in full (rest from reference TRBV18 and TRBJ2-7): NAGVMQNPRHLVRRRGQEARLRCSPMKGHSHVYWYRQLPEEGLKFMVYLQKENIIDESGMPKERFSAEFPKEGPSILRIQQVVRGDSAAYFCASSPTSGGGSSYEQYFGPGTRLTVT.

The count of this clone is one. The rearrangement links TRBV7-9 to TRBJ2-3; 10 positions match TRBD2. The CDR3 has 15 residues. Losses at the gene ends were 6 bases for V and 8 bases for J; bases not matched to a gene: 11. Germline V CDR1 and CDR2: SEHNR, FQNEAQ (reference sequence). The DNA for the CDR3 is TGTGCCAGCAGTTATACTAGCGGGGTAGAGGGTACGCAGTATTTT. Its protein product is CASSYTSGVEGTQYF.

The chain joins TRBV3-1 (or the pseudogene TRBV3-2) to TRBJ1-1; tentative D call: TRBD1 (5 bases). This CDR3 is built from 13 residues. Germline V gene lookup returns CDR1 LGHDT and CDR2 YNNKEL (reference sequence). Trimming removed 5 bases from V and 0 bases from J, with 7 bases in between. The CDR3 is CASSLTVNTEAFF. Here the CDR3 DNA reads TGTGCCAGCAGCTTGACAGTGAACACTGAAGCTTTCTTT.

This rearrangement joins TRBV2 to TRBJ1-1; possibly TRBD1 for D (6 bases). Germline V lookup: CDR1 SNHLY, CDR2 FYNNEI. CDR3 length equals 13 residues. V was trimmed by 1 base and J by 7 bases, leaving 10 bases between them. Here the CDR3 reads CASSEDRVGEAFF. In DNA form, the CDR3 reads TGTGCCAGCAGTGAAGACAGGGTCGGTGAAGCTTTCTTT.

The V and J genes are TRBV4-1 and TRBJ2-5; 10 bases map to TRBD2. The CDR3 spans 15 residues. V shed 5 bases, J shed 5 bases, and the junction held 8 bases outside the gene matches. CDR1 and CDR2 from the germline V gene are MGHRA and YSYEKL. DNA of the CDR3: TGCGCCAGCAGCAAAGGGTCTAGCGGGGGTGAGACCCAGTACTTC. It codes for CASSKGSSGGETQYF.

This chain connects TRBV6-4 to TRBJ1-1, with 8 bases that match TRBD1. This CDR3 has 15 amino acids. The germline gives CDR1 MRHNA, CDR2 SNTAGT. With 3 bases clipped from V and 1 base from J, the junction kept 4 bases outside the gene matches. Written as DNA, the CDR3 is TGTGCCAGCAGTGATGGGACAGGTTCGAACACTGAAGCTTTCTTT. The encoded protein is CASSDGTGSNTEAFF.

The V gene is TRBV19, the J gene TRBJ2-2; 11 positions agree with TRBD2. Germline CDR1 is LNHDA and CDR2 is SQIVND (reference sequence). The ends lost 3 bases at V and 0 bases at J; junction bases unmatched: 6. This CDR3 region has 18 residues. CDR3 sequence reads: CASSIASGGSANTGELFF. CDR3 DNA sequence: TGTGCCAGTAGTATTGCTAGCGGGGGGTCGGCGAACACCGGGGAGCTGTTTTTT. Drawing the rest from reference TRBV19 and TRBJ2-2, the complete variable domain is DGGITQSPKYLFRKEGQNVTLSCEQNLNHDAMYWYRQDPGQGLRLIYYSQIVNDFQKGDIAEGYSVSREKKESFPLTVTSAQKNPTAFYLCASSIASGGSANTGELFFGEGSRLTVL.

The chain recombines TRBV27 with TRBJ1-6, with TRBD1 as a possible D gene (5 bases). This CDR3 comprises 15 residues. Germline assignment: CDR1 MNHEY and CDR2 SMNVEV (reference sequence). With 4 bases removed from V and 7 bases from J, the gap between germline ends came to 14 bases. The chain's CDR3 is CASSSPTERNSPLHF. The CDR3 DNA sequence: TGTGCCAGCAGTTCACCGACAGAAAGGAATTCACCCCTCCACTTT.

V usage is TRBV4-1 and J usage is TRBJ1-5; D not certain. Germline assignment: CDR1 MGHRA and CDR2 YSYEKL. V was pared by 4 bases and J by 3 bases, with 16 bases between. The CDR3 spans 16 residues. CDR3 sequence: CASSRSAEILNQPQHF. As DNA, the CDR3 is TGCGCCAGCAGCCGATCCGCGGAGATACTCAATCAGCCCCAGCATTTT.

To note about this clone: Other DNA sequences in this specimen translate into the identical CDR3. V usage is TRBV7-2 and J usage is TRBJ2-5, with a possible D match to TRBD2 (6 bases). The CDR3 extends over 14 amino acids. The germline V gene encodes CDR1 SGHTA and CDR2 FQGNSA. Trimming stripped 3 bases from V and 5 bases from J, with 13 bases between. CDR3 region: CASSFQGGGETQYF. In DNA, the CDR3 is TGTGCCAGCAGCTTCCAGGGTGGGGGGGAGACCCAGTACTTC.

The V and J genes are TRBV7-2 and TRBJ2-2; D is ambiguous. The CDR3 sequence is 11 residues long. Trimming pared 5 bases from V and 10 bases from J, leaving 8 bases between. Germline CDR1 is SGHTA and CDR2 is FQGNSA. CDR3: CASSLEVELFF. The CDR3 bases are TGTGCCAGCAGCCTCGAGGTGGAGCTGTTTTTT.

V gene TRBV4-2 combines with J gene TRBJ1-4, with 7 positions matching TRBD1. In germline, CDR1 is LGHNA, CDR2 YNFKEQ. This CDR3 comprises 14 residues. V lost 4 bases to trimming and J lost 10 bases; unmatched junction nucleotides: 9. The CDR3, as DNA: TGTGCCAGCAGCCCCATCGACAGGGTCGGAAAACTGTTTTTT. It yields the protein CASSPIDRVGKLFF.

The chain uses TRBV12-3 or TRBV12-4 and TRBJ1-3; the match to TRBD1 covers 7 bases. CDR3 length equals 13 residues. V dropped 1 base and J dropped 8; count of bases not matched to a gene: 2. The CDR3 reads CASSLGDSYTIYF. The CDR3 region has the DNA TGTGCCAGCAGTTTAGGGGACAGCTACACCATATATTTT.

This clone came up once. The rearrangement joins TRBV29-1 to TRBJ1-5; D not certain. V gave up 3 bases and J gave up 1 base, with 10 bases separating them. Germline V gene lookup returns CDR1 SQVTM and CDR2 ANQGSEA. The CDR3 covers 14 residues. The chain's CDR3 is CSVERQKSNQPQHF. The CDR3 bases are TGCAGCGTTGAGAGGCAGAAGAGCAATCAGCCCCAGCATTTT.

The rearrangement uses TRBV3-1 (or the pseudogene TRBV3-2) and TRBJ1-5, with D unresolved. V was trimmed by 1 base and J by 4 bases, leaving 11 bases between them. The CDR3 sequence is 15 residues long. CDR1 is LGHDT, CDR2 YNNKEL, per germline (reference sequence). The CDR3 DNA sequence: TGTGCCAGCAGCCAAGGGGTCTCGGGGAATCAGCCCCAGCATTTT. Protein product: CASSQGVSGNQPQHF.

The V and J genes are TRBV7-3 and TRBJ2-1; D is perhaps TRBD2 (6 bases). CDR3 length: 11 residues. V gave up 5 bases and J gave up 13 bases, with 12 bases separating them. CDR1 is SGHTA, CDR2 FQGTGA, per germline. The CDR3 coding sequence is TGTGCCAGCAGCCTTTCGGGGGTACAGTTCTTC. The encoded protein is CASSLSGVQFF.

J is TRBJ1-5 and V is TRBV19; D call uncertain. With 5 bases removed from V and 4 bases from J, the gap between germline ends came to 6 bases. The CDR3 has 12 residues. CDR1 is LNHDA and CDR2 is SQIVND in the germline V gene (reference sequence). In DNA, the CDR3 is TGTGCCAGTAGTTTCGGGAATCAGCCCCAGCATTTT. Translating it yields CASSFGNQPQHF.

The chain combines TRBV5-1 with TRBJ2-4; D is uncertain. Looked up from germline, CDR1 is SGHRS and CDR2 is YFSETQ. The CDR3 spans 15 residues. V lost 1 base, J lost 6 bases, and 14 bases lay in between. The CDR3 DNA is TGCGCCAGCAGCTTGTCCGCGGCTACTTTAAACATTCAGTACTTC. Protein product: CASSLSAATLNIQYF.

The chain couples TRBV5-1 to TRBJ1-4; the match to TRBD1 covers 7 bases. Germline V CDR1 and CDR2: SGHRS, YFSETQ. After removal of 5 bases from V and 4 bases from J, the junction contained 8 bases not matched to a gene. CDR3 length equals 15 residues. The CDR3 DNA reads TGCGCCAGCAGGGGGACGACAGGGAATAATGAAAAACTGTTTTTT. Translation gives CASRGTTGNNEKLFF. Filled out from reference TRBV5-1 and TRBJ1-4, the complete variable domain reads KAGVTQTPRYLIKTRGQQVTLSCSPISGHRSVSWYQQTPGQGLQFLFEYFSETQRNKGNFPGRFSGRQFSNSRSEMNVSTLELGDSALYLCASRGTTGNNEKLFFGSGTQLSVL.

This rearrangement joins TRBV11-2 to TRBJ2-7, with D possibly matching TRBD1 (6 bases). Between the trimmed V and J ends, which lost 5 bases and 1 base, there was a span of 12 bases. CDR1 is SGHAT and CDR2 is FQNNGV in the germline V gene. The CDR3 consists of 14 residues. The CDR3 is CASSPQTGSYEQYF. The DNA for the CDR3 is TGTGCCAGCAGCCCGCAGACAGGTTCCTACGAGCAGTACTTC.

This chain links TRBV29-1 with TRBJ2-7; maybe TRBD2 (6 bases). The V end lost 5 bases, the J end lost 6 bases, and 20 bases lay between the germline ends. Germline assignment: CDR1 SQVTM and CDR2 ANQGSEA. The CDR3 spans 14 residues. The CDR3 protein is CSVTSGGSRGEQYF. In DNA form, the CDR3 reads TGCAGCGTTACCTCCGGGGGTTCGAGGGGCGAGCAGTACTTC.

The rearrangement uses TRBV7-9 and TRBJ2-7; no clear D. Trimming stripped 1 base from V and 2 bases from J, with 9 bases between. The CDR3 has 14 amino acids. Looked up from germline, CDR1 is SEHNR and CDR2 is FQNEAQ (reference sequence). The CDR3, as DNA: TGTGCCAGCAGCTTAGTTGCGGATACCTACGAGCAGTACTTC. Translation gives CASSLVADTYEQYF.